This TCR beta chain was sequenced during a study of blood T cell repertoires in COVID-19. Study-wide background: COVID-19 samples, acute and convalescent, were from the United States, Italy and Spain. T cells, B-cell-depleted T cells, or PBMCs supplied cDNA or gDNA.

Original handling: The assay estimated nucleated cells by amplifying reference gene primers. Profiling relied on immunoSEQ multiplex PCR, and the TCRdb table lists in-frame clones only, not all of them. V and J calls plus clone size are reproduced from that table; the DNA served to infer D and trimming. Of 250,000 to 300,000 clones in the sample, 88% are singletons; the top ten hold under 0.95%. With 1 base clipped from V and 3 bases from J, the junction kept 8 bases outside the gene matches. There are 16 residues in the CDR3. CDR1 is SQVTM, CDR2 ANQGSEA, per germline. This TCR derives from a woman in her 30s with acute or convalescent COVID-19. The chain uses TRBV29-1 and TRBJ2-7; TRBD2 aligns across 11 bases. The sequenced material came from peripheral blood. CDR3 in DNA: TGCAGCGTTGAAGTGAGTCCGCTAGCGGGGGGCTACGAGCAGTACTTC. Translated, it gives CSVEVSPLAGGYEQYF.